The 9 T cell receptor beta chains reported below all come from one sample, sequenced in a study of blood T cells in healthy people across ages. Primed by a sample-barcoded 5' primer and a J-beta primer mix, a second PCR proceeded for roughly 7 to 12 cycles. One entry per CDR3 protein, called by TCRdb with MiXCR from the 5' RACE reads. The profile covers hundreds of thousands of distinct CDR3 sequences, with 35% to 50% appearing a single time and approximately 29% taken by the ten largest. The specimen sequenced was blood. These receptors were obtained from a man older than 75 in good health.

This chain links TRBV4-3 with TRBJ2-5, with TRBD1 matching 7 bases. The CDR3 runs 15 residues. Germline CDR1 LGHNA, CDR2 YSLEER. The junction had 7 bases not matched to a gene; V was cut back by 0 bases and J by 6 bases. CDR3 in DNA: TGCGCCAGCAGCCAAGACCCCTTGACAGGGCAGACCCAGTACTTC. Amino acids: CASSQDPLTGQTQYF.

Concerning this clonotype: An end of the junction does not agree with germline; a read error may underlie this. This chain connects TRBV25-1 to TRBJ2-7; the D gene is possibly TRBD2 (6 bases). Germline values: CDR1 MGHDK, CDR2 SYGVNS. This CDR3 has 12 amino acids. The CDR3 DNA is TGTGTCAGCCGGGACTTCAAATACGAGCAGTACTTC. Amino acid sequence: CVSRDFKYEQYF.

This clonotype was picked up a small number of times. The chain uses TRBV7-8 and TRBJ1-5; 7 positions match TRBD1. The trim removed 5 bases at V and 2 bases at J, leaving 3 bases unmatched. This CDR3 is 14 amino acids long. Per the germline V gene, CDR1 is SGHVS and CDR2 is FQNEAQ. The CDR3 loop is CASSTTGRNQPQHF. The CDR3 region has the DNA TGTGCCAGCAGCACGACAGGGCGCAATCAGCCCCAGCATTTT.

In its sample, this clonotype was seen a few times. The gene calls are TRBV29-1 and TRBJ2-7, with 7 bases aligning to TRBD1. The CDR3 has 12 residues. The germline CDR1 and CDR2 sequences are SQVTM and ANQGSEA. V shed 4 bases and J 6 bases; nucleotides not matched to a gene: 6. DNA for the CDR3: TGCAGCGTTGCTGTGACAGGGATCGAGCAGTACTTC. It specifies CSVAVTGIEQYF.

This clonotype came up a few times. The V call is TRBV7-9, the J call TRBJ2-1; TRBD1 might be the D (6 bases). Germline values: CDR1 SEHNR, CDR2 FQNEAQ (reference sequence). Trimming cost V 7 bases and J 3 bases, with 16 bases left between them. The CDR3 consists of 15 residues. For the CDR3, the DNA is TGTGCCAGCAACGGAGACAGGAGCTTCTACAATGAGCAGTTCTTC. Its translation: CASNGDRSFYNEQFF.

The chain employs TRBV7-9 and TRBJ2-7, with a weak D call TRBD2 (6 bases). CDR1 SEHNR and CDR2 FQNEAQ come from the germline V gene (reference sequence). V was cut by 1 base and J by 9 bases, with 19 bases left in between. This CDR3 spans 15 amino acids. In nucleotides, the CDR3 is TGTGCCAGCAGCTTAGTATTGTCCGGACTAACCGGGCAGTACTTC. It yields the protein CASSLVLSGLTGQYF.

On this clonotype itself: A much bigger clone sits one base away, suggesting this may be a read error. The chain uses TRBV4-2 and TRBJ2-2; 7 bases agree with TRBD2. The CDR3 is 15 residues long. Germline CDR1 is LGHNA and CDR2 is YNFKEQ. The DNA for the CDR3 is TGTGCCAGCAGCCAAGTGGCGGGAGACACCAGGGAGCTGTTTTTT. This sequence encodes CASSQVAGDTRELFF.

There are many counts of this clonotype. J is TRBJ2-7 and V is TRBV28; D gene ambiguous. Germline CDR1 and CDR2: MDHEN and SYDVKM. The germline V and J ends were trimmed by 2 bases and 5 bases, with 10 bases remaining between them. The CDR3 loop spans 13 amino acids. The CDR3 DNA is TGTGCCAGCAGTTTACCCCCGCTTGACGAGCAGTACTTC. It specifies CASSLPPLDEQYF.

This clonotype was seen at least ten times. The chain couples TRBV27 to TRBJ1-1; TRBD1 might be the D (5 bases). CDR1 and CDR2 from the germline V gene are MNHEY and SMNVEV (reference sequence). The CDR3 runs 16 residues. The ends were cut back, 4 bases at V and 0 bases at J, with 15 bases in the middle. CDR3 region: CASSSGTSPLNTEAFF. The DNA for the CDR3 is TGTGCCAGCAGTTCGGGGACGTCTCCTCTGAACACTGAAGCTTTCTTT.